This T cell receptor beta chain originates from a study of control samples from healthy donors and cancer patients. TCRdb keeps only in-frame clones here, not all; method: immunoSEQ multiplex PCR. The sample contains some 97,000 clones, more than 75% of which appear only once. This clone showed up just once. The TCR originated in a woman aged 50 to 60 in good health. Sequences were obtained from blood.

The CDR3 loop reads CASSQDQVGLYGYTF. CDR3 bases: TGCGCCAGCAGCCAAGATCAGGTGGGGCTCTATGGCTACACCTTC. The V gene is TRBV4-3, the J gene TRBJ1-2; maybe TRBD1 (5 bases). This CDR3 spans 15 amino acids. The germline V gene encodes CDR1 LGHNA and CDR2 YSLEER. Trimming removed 0 bases from V and 4 bases from J, with 12 bases in between.